This paragraph covers one T cell receptor (beta chain) sequence. Original handling: It was from reference gene primer amplification that nucleated cell counts were estimated. The data were produced by immunoSEQ multiplex PCR, yet TCRdb's version contains in-frame clones alone and is incomplete. For V, J and clone size, that table is used; D and trimming come from the DNA. Of about 100,000 clones listed, roughly 87% are singletons. This record comes from a study of blood T cell repertoires in COVID-19. Turning to the study itself: Samples taken during acute and convalescent COVID-19 were collected in the United States, Italy and Spain. PBMCs, B-cell-depleted T cells, or T cells were the source of the cDNA or gDNA that made up the material.

V was pared by 3 bases and J by 2 bases, with 12 bases between. CDR3 size: 14 residues. CDR1 SGHNT and CDR2 YYREEE come from the germline V gene (reference sequence). This sequence was found in a man between 25 and 39 years old in a cohort sampled during active COVID-19. The rearrangement joins TRBV5-4 to TRBJ2-7, with a tentative D call TRBD2 (5 bases). The sample taken for sequencing was peripheral blood. The DNA for the CDR3 is TGTGCCAGCAGCTACGGTAGAGGGACCTACGAGCAGTACTTC. Protein product: CASSYGRGTYEQYF.